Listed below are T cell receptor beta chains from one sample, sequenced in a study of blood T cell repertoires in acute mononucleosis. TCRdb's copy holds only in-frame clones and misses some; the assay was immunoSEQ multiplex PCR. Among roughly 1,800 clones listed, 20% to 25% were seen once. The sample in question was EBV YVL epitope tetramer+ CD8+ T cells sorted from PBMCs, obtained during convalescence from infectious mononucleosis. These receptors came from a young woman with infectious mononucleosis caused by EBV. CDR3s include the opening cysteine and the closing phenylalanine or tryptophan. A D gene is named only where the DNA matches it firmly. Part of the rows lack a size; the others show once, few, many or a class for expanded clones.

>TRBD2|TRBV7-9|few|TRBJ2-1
CASSYLAGGPGSDEQFF
TGTGCCAGCAGCTACTTAGCGGGGGGGCCTGGATCGGATGAGCAGTTCTTC
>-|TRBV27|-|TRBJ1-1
CASSPTAGGTEAFF
TGTGCCAGCAGTCCGACCGCCGGGGGCACTGAAGCTTTCTTT
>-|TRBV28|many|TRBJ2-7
CASSLFQKQGESYEQYF
TGTGCCAGCAGCTTGTTCCAAAAACAGGGCGAGTCCTACGAGCAGTACTTC
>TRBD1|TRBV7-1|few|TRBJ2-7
CASSQTPTGADEQYF
TGTGCCAGCAGCCAAACCCCGACAGGGGCGGACGAGCAGTACTTC
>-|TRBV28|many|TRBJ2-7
CASSAQMEQYF
TGTGCCAGCAGTGCGCAAATGGAGCAGTACTTC
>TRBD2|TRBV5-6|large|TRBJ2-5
CASSLASGGAAGTQYF
TGTGCCAGCAGCTTGGCTAGCGGGGGGGCCGCGGGGACCCAGTACTTC
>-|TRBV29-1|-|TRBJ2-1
CSVVDGAYNEQFF
TGCAGCGTTGTGGATGGCGCTTACAATGAGCAGTTCTTC
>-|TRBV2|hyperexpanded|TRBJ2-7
CASLSLAGEQYF
TGTGCCAGCCTTTCCTTGGCCGGCGAGCAGTACTTC
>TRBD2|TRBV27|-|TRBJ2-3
CASSPGTSGSTDTQYF
TGTGCCAGCAGTCCAGGGACTAGCGGGAGCACAGATACGCAGTATTTT
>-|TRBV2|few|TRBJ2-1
CATSDWNEQFF
TGTGCCACCAGTGATTGGAATGAGCAGTTCTTC